The clone carrying this T cell receptor (beta chain) was recorded a few times. TCRdb re-derived calls from the 5' RACE reads in MiXCR, one entry per CDR3 protein. Among 150,000 or so distinct CDR3 sequences listed, roughly a third were seen once. This sample was included in a study of T-cell memory formation after mild COVID-19. The trim removed 5 bases at V and 4 bases at J, leaving 6 bases unmatched. Germline CDR1 reads SGHTA; CDR2 reads FQGNSA. The CDR3 is 15 amino acids. The sample taken for sequencing was PBMCs or a T cell subset sorted from them (not recorded which). V and J are TRBV7-2 and TRBJ2-3, with TRBD1 matching 10 bases. This TCR was recovered from an adult woman who had mild COVID-19 (a few samples of this study predate the infection). Cell type and time point are not known. CDR3: CASSRWTGGSDTQYF. The DNA of the CDR3 is TGTGCCAGCAGCCGATGGACAGGGGGATCAGATACGCAGTATTTT.